Listed here are 18 T cell receptor beta chains from one sample, sequenced in a study of T cell responses to AZD1222 COVID-19 vaccine. Using immunoSEQ multiplex PCR, the repertoire was profiled, and TCRdb retains in-frame clones only, with some absent. Of approximately 150,000 clones in the sample, under 95% are singletons; the top ten hold 1.3%. The specimen comprised peripheral blood, sampled on day 0 of AZD1222 vaccination. These receptors were taken from an adult in good health.

The V call is TRBV5-5, the J call TRBJ2-3; a possible D gene is TRBD2 (5 bases). V dropped 4 bases and J dropped 1 base, with 22 bases sitting between them. The CDR3 has 18 residues. Germline V gives CDR1 SGHKS, CDR2 YYEKEE (reference sequence). CDR3 residues: CASSGLAAVSPGTDTQYF. The CDR3 coding sequence is TGTGCCAGCAGCGGGCTAGCAGCGGTTAGTCCCGGCACAGATACGCAGTATTTT. Drawing the rest from reference TRBV5-5 and TRBJ2-3, the complete variable domain is DAGVTQSPTHLIKTRGQQVTLRCSPISGHKSVSWYQQVLGQGPQFIFQYYEKEERGRGNFPDRFSARQFPNYSSELNVNALLLGDSALYLCASSGLAAVSPGTDTQYFGPGTRLTVL.

The chain combines TRBV18 with TRBJ1-5, with D tentatively TRBD1 (5 bases). CDR1 is KGHSH, CDR2 LQKENI, per germline. V was clipped by 2 bases and J by 1 base, with 9 bases between them. The CDR3 consists of 15 residues. The CDR3: CASSPFGDSNQPQHF. As DNA, the CDR3 is TGTGCCAGCTCACCATTTGGGGACAGCAATCAGCCCCAGCATTTT.

The V gene is TRBV5-1, the J gene TRBJ1-6; D is ambiguous. Looked up from germline, CDR1 is SGHRS and CDR2 is YFSETQ. The CDR3 length is 15 residues. V gave up 1 base and J gave up 7 bases, with 12 bases separating them. The DNA of the CDR3 is TGCGCCAGCAGCTTGTCGGGAGAATCGAATTCACCCCTCCACTTT. Translated: CASSLSGESNSPLHF.

CDR3 protein: CATWGARRGRYGYTF. The CDR3 DNA reads as TGTGCCACCTGGGGGGCGCGGCGCGGCCGGTATGGCTACACCTTC. This chain connects TRBV24-1 to TRBJ1-2, with D maybe TRBD1 (6 bases). The V gene lost 9 bases and the J gene lost 5 bases, with 21 bases spanning the gap. CDR1 and CDR2 from the germline V gene are KGHDR and SFDVKD. There are 15 residues in the CDR3.

The chain is built from TRBV2 and TRBJ2-3; 7 bases match TRBD1. The trim removed 8 bases at V and 5 bases at J, leaving 7 bases unmatched. This CDR3 has 13 residues. CDR1 is SNHLY, CDR2 FYNNEI, per germline. The CDR3 region is CASDREPGDTQYF. The DNA of the CDR3 is TGTGCCAGCGACAGGGAGCCGGGAGATACGCAGTATTTT.

This chain joins TRBV5-1 and TRBJ2-5; possibly TRBD1 for D (6 bases). Germline assignment: CDR1 SGHRS and CDR2 YFSETQ. There are 14 residues in the CDR3. With 0 bases removed from V and 1 base from J, the gap between germline ends came to 7 bases. The DNA of the CDR3 is TGCGCCAGCAGCTTGGGGACAGTCCAAGAGACCCAGTACTTC. It translates to CASSLGTVQETQYF.

This chain connects TRBV3-1 (or the pseudogene TRBV3-2) to TRBJ2-3; 8 bases line up with TRBD1. After removal of 0 bases from V and 0 bases from J, the junction contained 8 bases not matched to a gene. CDR3 size: 18 residues. Germline V gene data show CDR1 as LGHDT and CDR2 as YNNKEL (reference sequence). CDR3 sequence (DNA): TGTGCCAGCAGCCAAGAAACGCCAGGGGGCAGAAGCACAGATACGCAGTATTTT. Residues: CASSQETPGGRSTDTQYF.

The V call is TRBV28, the J call TRBJ1-5, with a possible D match to TRBD1 (5 bases). Germline loops: CDR1 MDHEN, CDR2 SYDVKM. The CDR3 has 16 residues. V was clipped by 1 base and J by 3 bases, with 13 bases between them. CDR3 sequence: CASSLLAGNSNQPQHF. The CDR3 nucleotides are TGTGCCAGCAGTTTATTGGCAGGGAATTCCAATCAGCCCCAGCATTTT.

This chain joins TRBV29-1 and TRBJ2-1; either TRBD1 or TRBD2 may fit D (6 bases each). Germline V gene sequence: CDR1 SQVTM, CDR2 ANQGSEA. The CDR3 runs 15 residues. V lost 2 bases and J lost 0, with 11 bases in between. CDR3 bases: TGCAGCGTTGAAAGGGGGGCCAGCTCCTACAATGAGCAGTTCTTC. It yields the protein CSVERGASSYNEQFF.

The chain has TRBV2 and TRBJ2-3; tentatively, D is TRBD2 (6 bases). In germline, CDR1 is SNHLY, CDR2 FYNNEI. The V end lost 2 bases, the J end lost 5 bases, and 17 bases lay between the germline ends. The CDR3 contains 16 residues. CDR3 region: CASSERAGYLGDTQYF. CDR3 coding DNA: TGTGCCAGCAGTGAAAGGGCGGGGTATCTAGGAGATACGCAGTATTTT.

This CDR3 is CASSVEIKGTEAFF. CDR3 nucleotide sequence: TGTGCCAGCAGCGTGGAAATAAAGGGCACTGAAGCTTTCTTT. This chain connects TRBV9 to TRBJ1-1; D ambiguous. The CDR3 loop spans 14 amino acids. The V end lost 2 bases, the J end lost 4 bases, and 12 bases lay between the germline ends. Germline-derived CDR1 and CDR2 are SGDLS and YYNGEE.

J is TRBJ2-6 and V is TRBV9; 9 positions match TRBD1. V lost 3 bases, J lost 0 bases, and 13 bases stayed unmatched. Looked up from germline, CDR1 is SGDLS and CDR2 is YYNGEE. This CDR3 has 20 amino acids. CDR3: CASSGVSGTGITSGANVLTF. The CDR3 coding sequence is TGTGCCAGCAGCGGGGTTTCCGGGACAGGGATCACCTCTGGGGCCAACGTCCTGACTTTC.

This chain uses TRBV11-2 with TRBJ2-5, with 8 bases that match TRBD1. Germline loops: CDR1 SGHAT, CDR2 FQNNGV. With V trimmed by 5 bases and J by 5 bases, 10 bases remained unmatched. There are 15 residues in the CDR3. CDR3 coding DNA: TGTGCCAGCAGCCTAGCGACAGGGGCCGTGGAGACCCAGTACTTC. Amino acid sequence: CASSLATGAVETQYF. Full variable domain (rest looked up from reference TRBV11-2 and TRBJ2-5): EAGVAQSPRYKIIEKRQSVAFWCNPISGHATLYWYQQILGQGPKLLIQFQNNGVVDDSQLPKDRFSAERLKGVDSTLKIQPAKLEDSAVYLCASSLATGAVETQYFGPGTRLLVL.

This chain uses TRBV4-1 with TRBJ1-1; perhaps TRBD1 as D (5 bases). The CDR3 runs to 11 residues. V was trimmed by 10 bases and J by 11 bases, leaving 17 bases between them. Per germline, CDR1 MGHRA and CDR2 YSYEKL. The CDR3 nucleotides read TGCGCCACCGCGGGTGGGGAGGGGGCTTTCTTT. It yields the protein CATAGGEGAFF.

The J gene is TRBJ1-2, the V gene TRBV2; unclear D gene. Trimming took 7 bases from V and 4 from J, leaving 16 bases between them. The CDR3 is 14 residues long. CDR1 SNHLY and CDR2 FYNNEI come from the germline V gene. In DNA form, the CDR3 reads TGTGCCAGCAAGGATGACGACTACCTCTATGGCTACACCTTC. Encoded protein: CASKDDDYLYGYTF. The full variable domain, in which reference TRBV2 and TRBJ1-2 provide the parts outside the CDR3, is EPEVTQTPSHQVTQMGQEVILRCVPISNHLYFYWYRQILGQKVEFLVSFYNNEISEKSEIFDDQFSVERPDGSNFTLKIRSTKLEDSAMYFCASKDDDYLYGYTFGSGTRLTVV.

The chain couples TRBV19 to TRBJ1-4; D is ambiguous. The CDR3 loop spans 15 amino acids. With 1 base removed from V and 2 bases from J, the gap between germline ends came to 8 bases. From germline, CDR1 is LNHDA and CDR2 SQIVND (reference sequence). The CDR3 DNA is TGTGCCAGTAGTATAGGGGTAGTGACTAATGAAAAACTGTTTTTT. Its protein product is CASSIGVVTNEKLFF.

V usage is TRBV7-9 and J usage is TRBJ2-2; 8 bases are shared with TRBD2. The CDR3 runs 16 residues. Germline V gene sequence: CDR1 SEHNR, CDR2 FQNEAQ (reference sequence). The V and J ends lost 5 bases and 4 bases, in that order; junction bases with no gene match: 9. CDR3 sequence reads: CASSRAAGGGTGELFF. As DNA, the CDR3 is TGTGCCAGCAGCCGCGCGGCGGGGGGCGGCACCGGGGAGCTGTTTTTT.

The rearrangement links TRBV7-2 to TRBJ1-5, with no clear D. Germline V gives CDR1 SGHTA, CDR2 FQGNSA. Trimming left V 4 bases short and J 7 bases short, with 17 bases between. There are 15 residues in the CDR3. The CDR3 protein is CASSSIPGDVQPQHF. The CDR3 DNA follows: TGTGCCAGCAGCTCGATACCGGGAGACGTCCAGCCCCAGCATTTT.